The rows below give T cell receptor beta chains drawn from one sample of a study of blood T cell repertoires in COVID-19. The table came from immunoSEQ multiplex PCR; TCRdb's copy has only in-frame clones and leaves some out. Of under 450,000 clones detected, about 88% appear once; the ten largest clones hold about 1.6%. The sample taken for sequencing was peripheral blood. The receptor set was obtained from a middle-aged woman with COVID-19, enrolled during active disease. The CDR3 runs from the conserved cysteine through the conserved F or W. A D gene is named only where the DNA matches it firmly. Some rows mark clone size as missing; the rest say once, few, many or name a class of expanded clone.

TRBJ2-2 | NA | NA | TRBV5-1 | TGCGCCAGCAGCCTGAGCAGGGCTGACACCGGGGAGCTGTTTTTT | CASSLSRADTGELFF
TRBJ1-1 | NA | NA | TRBV7-3 | TGTGCCAGCAGCTTAGAGGAGGGCGCGTTGACTGAAGCTTTCTTT | CASSLEEGALTEAFF
TRBJ1-2 | NA | NA | TRBV5-1 | TGCGCCAGCAGCTTGGACCCCGGGTACTATGGCTACACCTTC | CASSLDPGYYGYTF
TRBJ1-1 | NA | NA | TRBV14 | TGTGCCAGCAGCCAAGATGTCGGGAGGAACACTGAAGCTTTCTTT | CASSQDVGRNTEAFF
TRBJ1-4 | once | NA | TRBV18 | TGTGCCAGCTCACCTGGTCAGGCGGGGAATGAAAAACTGTTTTTT | CASSPGQAGNEKLFF
TRBJ1-6 | NA | NA | TRBV4-2 | TGTGCCAGCAGCCAAGAGCACAGGGATGGGAGTTCACCCCTCCACTTT | CASSQEHRDGSSPLHF
TRBJ2-2 | once | TRBD2 | TRBV7-2 | TGTGCCAGCAGCTTAGCGCGAGCGGGGACCGGGGAGCTGTTTTTT | CASSLARAGTGELFF
TRBJ1-1 | few | NA | TRBV19 | TGTGCCGTGGATCTCTCCAGGGCCGCAATGAACACTGAAGCTTTCTTT | CAVDLSRAAMNTEAFF
TRBJ1-4 | NA | TRBD1 | TRBV5-1 | TGCGCCAGCAGCTTGGGGCCTACAGGGGCGGATAATGAAAAACTGTTTTTT | CASSLGPTGADNEKLFF
TRBJ1-4 | NA | NA | TRBV6-5 | TGTGCCAGCAGCCCCAACGTCCAGAAGGAAAAACTGTTTTTT | CASSPNVQKEKLFF
TRBJ2-7 | NA | TRBD2 | TRBV4-3 | TGCGCCAGCAGCCCCGGACTAGCGGGAGTGGGAGAGCAGTACTTC | CASSPGLAGVGEQYF
TRBJ1-1 | NA | NA | TRBV27 | TGTGCCAGCAGTTTAGTCGGAGGAGAAGCTTTCTTT | CASSLVGGEAFF
TRBJ1-4 | NA | TRBD1 | TRBV6-5 | TGTGCCAGCAGGTCGAGACAGGGGACTAATGAAAAACTGTTTTTT | CASRSRQGTNEKLFF
TRBJ1-5 | NA | NA | TRBV27 | TGTGCCAGCAGAAAGGTGCGGGATCTGCCCCAGCATTTT | CASRKVRDLPQHF
TRBJ2-4 | NA | NA | TRBV7-9 | TGTGCCAGCAGCCCGGTAGCGGTCGTAGCCAAAAACATTCAGTACTTC | CASSPVAVVAKNIQYF
TRBJ2-1 | NA | TRBD2 | TRBV7-2 | TGTGCCAGCAGCTCCCGATCGGGACTAGCGGGAGAGGATGAGCAGTTCTTC | CASSSRSGLAGEDEQFF
TRBJ1-4 | NA | TRBD1 | TRBV6-5 | TGTGCCAGCAGGGACAGGGCTTTTAATGAAAAACTGTTTTTT | CASRDRAFNEKLFF
TRBJ2-2 | once | NA | TRBV11-2 | TGTGCCAGCAGCGCCCTCGTCTCCAGTACCGGGGAGCTGTTTTTT | CASSALVSSTGELFF
TRBJ1-2 | few | TRBD1 | TRBV7-2 | TGTGCCAGCAGCTCGGACAGGGAGGAGTATGGCTACACCTTC | CASSSDREEYGYTF
TRBJ2-7 | NA | NA | TRBV18 | TGTGCCAGCTCACCACTCGTTGGGCTGGCTGGGAGCTCCTACGAGCAGTACTTC | CASSPLVGLAGSSYEQYF
TRBJ2-3 | NA | NA | TRBV9 | TGTGCCAGCAGCGTAGAGAACAGGGGGGGATCAGATACGCAGTATTTT | CASSVENRGGSDTQYF
TRBJ1-3 | NA | NA | TRBV5-1 | TGCGCCAGCAGCTTGTCCGGGACAAAATTTGGAAACACCATATATTTT | CASSLSGTKFGNTIYF
TRBJ2-2 | NA | NA | TRBV6-2/TRBV6-3 | TGTGCCAGCAGTTACCTGGAGGATGCGCCCGGGGAGCTGTTTTTT | CASSYLEDAPGELFF
TRBJ2-1 | NA | TRBD1 | TRBV5-4 | TGTGCCAGCAGCCCCCCTGGACAGGAATCCTACAATGAGCAGTTCTTC | CASSPPGQESYNEQFF
TRBJ2-5 | NA | TRBD1 | TRBV12-3/TRBV12-4 | TGTGCCAGCAGGAGGACAGGGAGGGAGACCCAGTACTTC | CASRRTGRETQYF
TRBJ1-6 | NA | NA | TRBV28 | TGTGCCAGCAGTCTATACAGGTTGGGTGCGAATTCACCCCTCCACTTT | CASSLYRLGANSPLHF
TRBJ1-4 | NA | NA | TRBV19 | TGTGCCAGTAGTATAGAGGCAGCTAATGAAAAACTGTTTTTT | CASSIEAANEKLFF